The present entry profiles one T cell receptor (beta chain) with its context. The data are from a study of blood T cell repertoires in COVID-19. Ages ranged from roughly 18 to 100 years, with residence in about two dozen US areas. The data were produced by immunoSEQ multiplex PCR, yet TCRdb's version contains in-frame clones alone and is incomplete. There are 150,000 to 200,000 clones in the sample; approximately 80% occur only once, and approximately 15% lies in the top ten. The source material was PBMCs or T cells enriched from blood (not recorded which). This receptor was identified in a woman aged 45-59 years who had recovered from COVID-19.

CDR3 coding DNA: TGTGCCAGCAACCAGGGGATCATCCCCCAGCATTTT. Protein: CASNQGIIPQHF. The chain joins TRBV28 to TRBJ1-5, with D possibly TRBD1 on 6 matching bases. This CDR3 spans 12 amino acids. Germline V gives CDR1 MDHEN, CDR2 SYDVKM. V lost 7 bases and J 10 bases, leaving 14 bases between the germline ends.